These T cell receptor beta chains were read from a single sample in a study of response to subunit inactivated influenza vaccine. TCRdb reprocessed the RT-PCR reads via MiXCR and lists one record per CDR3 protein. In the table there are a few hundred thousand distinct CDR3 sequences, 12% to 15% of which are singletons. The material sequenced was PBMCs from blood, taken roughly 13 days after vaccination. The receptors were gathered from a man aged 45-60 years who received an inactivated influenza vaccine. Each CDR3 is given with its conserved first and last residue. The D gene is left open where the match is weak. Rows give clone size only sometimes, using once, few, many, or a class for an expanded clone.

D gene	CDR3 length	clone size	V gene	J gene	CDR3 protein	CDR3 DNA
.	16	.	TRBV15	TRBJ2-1	CATSRETGKRINEQFF	TGTGCCACCAGCAGAGAGACGGGAAAGCGGATTAATGAGCAGTTCTTC
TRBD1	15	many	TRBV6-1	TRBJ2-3	CASSEGQGAPDTQYF	TGTGCCAGCAGTGAAGGACAGGGGGCCCCAGATACGCAGTATTTT
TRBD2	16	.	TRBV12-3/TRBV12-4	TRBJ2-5	CASSHWTSGVGETQYF	TGTGCCAGCAGCCATTGGACTAGCGGGGTCGGGGAGACCCAGTACTTC
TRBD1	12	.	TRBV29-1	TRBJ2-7	CSVTGVAYEQYF	TGCAGCGTGACAGGGGTGGCCTACGAGCAGTACTTC
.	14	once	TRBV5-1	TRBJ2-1	CASSSGGLYNEQFF	TGCGCCAGCAGCTCAGGGGGACTTTACAATGAGCAGTTCTTC
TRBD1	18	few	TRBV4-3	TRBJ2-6	CASSQAVGGAAGANVLTF	TGCGCCAGCAGCCAAGCCGTAGGGGGCGCAGCTGGGGCCAACGTCCTGACTTTC
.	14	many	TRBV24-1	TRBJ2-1	CATSDLDSYNEQFF	TGTGCCACCAGTGACCTCGACTCCTACAATGAGCAGTTCTTC
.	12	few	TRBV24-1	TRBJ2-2	CATSPYTGELFF	TGTGCCACCAGTCCGTACACCGGGGAGCTGTTTTTT
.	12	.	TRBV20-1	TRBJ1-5	CSALNSNQPQHF	TGCAGTGCTTTAAATAGCAATCAGCCCCAGCATTTT
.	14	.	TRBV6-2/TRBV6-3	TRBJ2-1	CASSYNLVADEQFF	TGTGCCAGCAGTTACAACCTTGTTGCGGATGAGCAGTTCTTC
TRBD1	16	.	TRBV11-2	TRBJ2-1	CASSPRTGSTYNEQFF	TGTGCCAGCAGCCCCCGGACAGGGTCAACCTACAATGAGCAGTTCTTC
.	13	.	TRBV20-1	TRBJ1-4	CSASGAANEKLFF	TGCAGTGCTAGCGGCGCGGCTAATGAAAAACTGTTTTTT
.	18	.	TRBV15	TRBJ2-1	CATSRDEGRPTIYNEQFF	TGTGCCACCAGCAGAGATGAGGGGCGTCCCACTATTTACAATGAGCAGTTCTTC
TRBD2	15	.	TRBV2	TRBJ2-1	CASSERGLAYNEQFF	TGTGCCAGCAGTGAACGGGGACTAGCTTACAATGAGCAGTTCTTC
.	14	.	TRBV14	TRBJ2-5	CASSQEWGSETQYF	TGTGCCAGCAGCCAAGAGTGGGGATCAGAGACCCAGTACTTC
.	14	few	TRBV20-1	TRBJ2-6	CSARAVGGANVLTF	TGCAGTGCCCGGGCCGTAGGGGGGGCCAACGTTCTGACTTTC
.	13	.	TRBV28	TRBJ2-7	CASNPPGGYEQYF	TGTGCCAGCAACCCCCCGGGTGGCTACGAGCAGTACTTC
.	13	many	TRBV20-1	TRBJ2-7	CSAHRDMVSEQYF	TGCAGTGCCCACCGGGACATGGTGTCCGAGCAGTACTTC
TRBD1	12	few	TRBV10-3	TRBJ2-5	CATGQGQETQYF	TGTGCCACAGGACAGGGTCAAGAGACCCAGTACTTC
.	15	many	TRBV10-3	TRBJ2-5	CAISESSGNQETQYF	TGTGCCATCAGTGAGTCGTCGGGGAATCAAGAGACCCAGTACTTC
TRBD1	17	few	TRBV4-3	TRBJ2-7	CASSQVSSDRGRIEQYF	TGCGCCAGCAGCCAAGTTTCAAGTGACAGGGGGCGTATCGAGCAGTACTTC
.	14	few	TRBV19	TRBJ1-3	CASRPTGQGNTIYF	TGTGCCAGTAGGCCTACGGGACAAGGAAACACCATATATTTT
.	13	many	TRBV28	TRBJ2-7	CASKAEITYEQYF	TGTGCCAGCAAGGCAGAGATTACTTACGAGCAGTACTTC